These 25 T cell receptor beta chains came from one sample sequenced in a study of T-cell reconstitution after alpha-beta-depleted transplantation in children. Unique molecular identifiers were incorporated during preparation of the TCRbeta library. TCRdb ran MiXCR on the PCR reads and lists one entry per CDR3 protein. The repertoire holds 90,000 to 100,000 distinct CDR3 sequences, with more than 9% as singletons. The material sequenced was PBMCs from the stem cell graft donor, taken from the stem cell graft. The receptors shown here come from a human donor who donated a stem cell graft to a child with inherited bone marrow failure.

This clonotype was counted many times. The V and J genes are TRBV7-2 and TRBJ1-1; tentatively, D is TRBD1 (6 bases). Germline V lookup: CDR1 SGHTA, CDR2 FQGNSA. This CDR3 has 15 residues. V lost 5 bases and J 0 bases, leaving 13 bases between the germline ends. This CDR3 reads CASSPHQGLNTEAFF. The CDR3 nucleotides are TGTGCCAGCAGCCCGCACCAGGGGTTGAACACTGAAGCTTTCTTT.

This clonotype turned up a few times. V gene TRBV4-3 combines with J gene TRBJ2-7, with TRBD2 matching over 9 bases. The germline V gene encodes CDR1 LGHNA and CDR2 YSLEER. The CDR3 sequence is 17 residues long. With 1 base clipped from V and 3 bases from J, the junction kept 10 bases outside the gene matches. The CDR3 protein is CASSQVGLGSGSYEQYF. CDR3 coding DNA: TGCGCCAGCAGCCAAGTGGGCCTGGGTAGCGGGAGCTACGAGCAGTACTTC.

The table lists this clonotype with many counts. The chain employs TRBV7-2 and TRBJ2-1; D is unresolved. CDR3 size: 15 residues. In germline, CDR1 is SGHTA, CDR2 FQGNSA. Deletions cut 6 bases from V and 4 bases from J, with 16 bases between. CDR3 DNA: TGTGCCAGCAGATCCCCCGGTAGAGAGTACAATGAGCAGTTCTTC. Translation: CASRSPGREYNEQFF.

This clonotype was detected only a few times. The chain links TRBV27 to TRBJ1-5, with no clear D. Germline V gives CDR1 MNHEY, CDR2 SMNVEV (reference sequence). CDR3 size: 14 residues. Between the trimmed V and J ends, which lost 5 bases and 6 bases, there was a span of 14 bases. CDR3 loop: CASSPSPGTQPQHF. DNA for the CDR3: TGTGCCAGCAGTCCCAGCCCGGGAACTCAGCCCCAGCATTTT.

This clonotype was recorded at least ten times. The chain uses TRBV7-2 and TRBJ2-1; D uncertain. This CDR3 comprises 15 residues. V was trimmed by 5 bases and J by 3 bases, leaving 14 bases between them. Per the germline V gene, CDR1 is SGHTA and CDR2 is FQGNSA. Here the CDR3 DNA reads TGTGCCAGCAGCCCAGGTCCTGTCAGCTACAATGAGCAGTTCTTC. It encodes CASSPGPVSYNEQFF.

Comment on this clonotype: The junction shows a germline mismatch at one end, possibly a read error. This rearrangement joins TRBV10-3 to TRBJ2-5; D uncertain. Germline loops: CDR1 ENHRY, CDR2 SYGVKD. CDR3 length: 13 amino acids. The CDR3 sequence: CAIRGQAEEAQYF. The CDR3 DNA reads as TGTGCCATCAGGGGCCAGGCCGAAGAGGCCCAGTACTTC.

The table lists this clonotype with many counts. V usage is TRBV10-3 and J usage is TRBJ1-1; no clear D. From germline, CDR1 is ENHRY and CDR2 SYGVKD. The CDR3 totals 13 residues. Trimming removed 6 bases from V and 1 base from J, with 9 bases in between. CDR3 residues: CAISQTPNTEAFF. The CDR3 coding sequence is TGTGCCATCAGCCAGACCCCGAACACTGAAGCTTTCTTT.

This clonotype was picked up many times. The CDR3 DNA is TGCGCCAGCAGCCTCCCAGGGGAGAATGAGCAGTTCTTC. Protein product: CASSLPGENEQFF. V usage is TRBV4-1 and J usage is TRBJ2-1; D is perhaps TRBD1 (6 bases). This CDR3 spans 13 amino acids. Trimming removed 4 bases from V and 7 bases from J, with 11 bases in between. Germline V gene sequence: CDR1 MGHRA, CDR2 YSYEKL.

In this sample, this clonotype turned up a few times. The V gene is TRBV6-1, the J gene TRBJ2-3; D remains ambiguous. The CDR3 contains 14 residues. V gave up 6 bases and J gave up 0 bases, with 10 bases separating them. Germline CDR1 reads MNHNS; CDR2 reads SASEGT. The CDR3 DNA is TGTGCCAGCAGCGCTGTGGCTAGCACAGATACGCAGTATTTT. Its protein is CASSAVASTDTQYF.

This clonotype was picked up many times. This chain links TRBV6-4 with TRBJ1-1, with TRBD1 as a possible D gene (5 bases). Germline CDR1 is MRHNA and CDR2 is SNTAGT. The length of the CDR3 is 13 residues. Trimming left V 5 bases short and J 1 base short, with 8 bases between. In nucleotides, the CDR3 is TGTGCCAGCAGTCGGACAAGGAACACTGAAGCTTTCTTT. Encoded protein: CASSRTRNTEAFF.

A few counts support this clonotype. This rearrangement joins TRBV19 to TRBJ2-1, with 12 bases aligning to TRBD2. The CDR3 totals 15 residues. Per germline, CDR1 LNHDA and CDR2 SQIVND (reference sequence). The trim removed 2 bases at V and 9 bases at J, leaving 5 bases unmatched. The CDR3 is CASSIQPSGGGEQFF. The CDR3 nucleotides read TGTGCCAGTAGTATACAACCTAGCGGGGGGGGTGAGCAGTTCTTC.

This clonotype was found many times. The rearrangement uses TRBV20-1 and TRBJ1-1; D gene ambiguous. Per germline, CDR1 DFQATT and CDR2 SNEGSKA (reference sequence). There are 13 residues in the CDR3. V lost 1 base, J lost 4 bases, and 10 bases lay in between. The CDR3 coding sequence is TGCAGTGCTAGAGGCTGGACGGGCACTGAAGCTTTCTTT. Translated, it gives CSARGWTGTEAFF.

This clonotype was seen once. The chain employs TRBV18 and TRBJ2-5; no definite D call. The CDR3 spans 14 residues. Looked up from germline, CDR1 is KGHSH and CDR2 is LQKENI. V was clipped by 3 bases and J by 4 bases, with 12 bases between them. The CDR3 protein is CASSPTRSGETQYF. CDR3 bases: TGTGCCAGCTCACCCACGAGGTCTGGAGAGACCCAGTACTTC.

In its sample, this clonotype was seen many times. This sequence joins TRBV6-5 and TRBJ1-1; a possible D gene is TRBD1 (6 bases). Germline V gene lookup returns CDR1 MNHEY and CDR2 SVGAGI. V lost 7 bases and J lost 4, with 7 bases in between. This CDR3 region has 11 residues. The chain's CDR3 is CASKGGTEAFF. The CDR3 nucleotides read TGTGCCAGCAAAGGGGGCACTGAAGCTTTCTTT.

This clonotype was detected ten times or more. The rearrangement links TRBV4-3 to TRBJ2-3; D gene uncertain. V lost 0 bases and J 2 bases, leaving 12 bases between the germline ends. The CDR3 is 16 amino acids. CDR1 and CDR2 from the germline V gene are LGHNA and YSLEER. The CDR3 region is CASSQDPGDHTDTQYF. For the CDR3, the DNA is TGCGCCAGCAGCCAAGATCCGGGTGACCACACAGATACGCAGTATTTT.

This clonotype came up many times. The chain recombines TRBV12-3 or TRBV12-4 with TRBJ2-1; D is ambiguous. Trimming stripped 7 bases from V and 7 bases from J, with 17 bases between. The CDR3 is 14 residues long. The CDR3 is CASNDGRNRNEQFF. The CDR3, as DNA: TGTGCCAGCAACGACGGGCGTAATAGGAATGAGCAGTTCTTC.

In this sample, this clonotype turned up many times. This chain uses TRBV29-1 with TRBJ2-3; D is undetermined. The germline CDR1 and CDR2 sequences are SQVTM and ANQGSEA. The CDR3 spans 13 residues. With 7 bases removed from V and 1 base from J, the gap between germline ends came to 12 bases. In nucleotides, the CDR3 is TGCAGCGCCAGGAATCCGGGCACAGATACGCAGTATTTT. This translates into CSARNPGTDTQYF.

This clonotype was detected ten times or more. This rearrangement joins TRBV3-1 to TRBJ2-4; D may be TRBD1 (5 bases). The CDR3 totals 15 residues. Trimming pared 1 base from V and 7 bases from J, leaving 14 bases between. Germline values: CDR1 LGHDT, CDR2 YNNKEL (reference sequence). The DNA for the CDR3 is TGTGCCAGCAGCCAAGGTCAGGCAGGGCGGAACATTCAGTACTTC. It specifies CASSQGQAGRNIQYF.

The V call is TRBV28, the J call TRBJ1-4; no firm D call. The CDR3 is 14 amino acids. The V end lost 2 bases, the J end lost 4 bases, and 8 bases lay between the germline ends. Germline CDR1 reads MDHEN; CDR2 reads SYDVKM. The chain's CDR3 is CASSLDDFNEKLFF. The CDR3 DNA is TGTGCCAGCAGTTTAGACGATTTTAATGAAAAACTGTTTTTT.

This clonotype was detected many times. This chain links TRBV7-9 with TRBJ2-1; D may be TRBD1 (6 bases). Germline CDR1 is SEHNR and CDR2 is FQNEAQ (reference sequence). The CDR3 length is 14 residues. Trimming took 2 bases from V and 6 from J, leaving 11 bases between them. CDR3 protein: CASSLSQGFNEQFF. The DNA for the CDR3 is TGTGCCAGCAGCTTAAGCCAGGGGTTCAATGAGCAGTTCTTC.

This clonotype came up many times. This rearrangement joins TRBV29-1 to TRBJ1-2; 9 bases fit TRBD1. The trim removed 6 bases at V and 4 bases at J, leaving 6 bases unmatched. The CDR3 length is 13 residues. Looked up from germline, CDR1 is SQVTM and CDR2 is ANQGSEA. The CDR3 sequence: CSVETGGSYGYTF. DNA of the CDR3: TGCAGCGTAGAGACAGGGGGGTCCTATGGCTACACCTTC.

This clonotype was seen at least ten times. The CDR3 bases are TGTGCCAGCTTAGCGGGAGGGCCCCAAGAGACCCAGTACTTC. This codes for CASLAGGPQETQYF. This sequence joins TRBV27 and TRBJ2-5; TRBD2 agrees at 11 bases. The CDR3 loop spans 14 amino acids. V lost 8 bases and J lost 1; bases outside the gene matches: 3. Germline CDR1 MNHEY, CDR2 SMNVEV (reference sequence).

This clonotype was counted ten times or more. The V gene is TRBV5-1, the J gene TRBJ1-1; 10 nucleotides agree with TRBD1. Germline trimming cut 4 bases from V and 5 bases from J; bases unmatched to any gene: 11. The CDR3 runs 16 residues. Germline values: CDR1 SGHRS, CDR2 YFSETQ. The CDR3 region has the DNA TGCGCCAGCAGCCCAGGGACAGGGGATTCGGCGACTGAAGCTTTCTTT. Amino acid sequence: CASSPGTGDSATEAFF.

The table lists this clonotype with a few counts. This chain links TRBV28 with TRBJ2-4, with 15 bases aligning to TRBD2. After removal of 7 bases from V and 12 bases from J, the junction contained 10 bases not matched to a gene. Germline V gives CDR1 MDHEN, CDR2 SYDVKM. This CDR3 is built from 15 residues. The CDR3 coding sequence is TGTGCCAGCAATCCGGGACTAGCGGGAGGCCTCACTCAGTACTTC. It codes for CASNPGLAGGLTQYF.

This clonotype occurred many times. The chain uses TRBV20-1 and TRBJ1-4, with 7 nucleotides matching TRBD1. J lost 3 bases, V lost 5 bases, and 3 bases had no gene match. This CDR3 has 13 amino acids. The germline V gene encodes CDR1 DFQATT and CDR2 SNEGSKA (reference sequence). The CDR3 sequence is CSARQGPNEKLFF. CDR3 nucleotide sequence: TGCAGTGCTCGACAGGGACCTAATGAAAAACTGTTTTTT.